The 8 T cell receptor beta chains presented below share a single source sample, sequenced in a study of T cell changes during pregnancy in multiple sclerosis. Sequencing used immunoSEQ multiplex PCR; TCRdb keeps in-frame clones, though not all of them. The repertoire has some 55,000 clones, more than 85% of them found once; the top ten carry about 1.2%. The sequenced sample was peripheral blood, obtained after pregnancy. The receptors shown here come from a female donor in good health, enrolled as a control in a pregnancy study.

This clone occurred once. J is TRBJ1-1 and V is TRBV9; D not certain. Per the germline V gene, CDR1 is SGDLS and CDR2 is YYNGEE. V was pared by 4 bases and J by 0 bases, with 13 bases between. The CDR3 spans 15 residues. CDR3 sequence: CASSSKGGLNTEAFF. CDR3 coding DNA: TGTGCCAGCAGCTCTAAGGGAGGGCTGAACACTGAAGCTTTCTTT.

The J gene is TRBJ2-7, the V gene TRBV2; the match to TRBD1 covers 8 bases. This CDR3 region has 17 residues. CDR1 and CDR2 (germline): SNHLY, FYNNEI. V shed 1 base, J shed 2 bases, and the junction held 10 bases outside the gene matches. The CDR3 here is CASSEVTIGQGTYEQYF. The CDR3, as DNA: TGTGCCAGCAGTGAAGTCACAATTGGACAGGGAACCTACGAGCAGTACTTC.

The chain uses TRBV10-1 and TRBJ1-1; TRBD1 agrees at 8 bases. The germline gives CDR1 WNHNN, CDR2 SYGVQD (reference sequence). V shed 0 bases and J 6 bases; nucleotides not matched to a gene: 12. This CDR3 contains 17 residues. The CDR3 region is CASSESSQGARVPEAFF. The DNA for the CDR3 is TGCGCCAGCAGTGAGTCGAGCCAGGGGGCGCGGGTCCCTGAAGCTTTCTTT.

This chain's CDR3 is CASSLSAQTNTEAFF. CDR3 coding DNA: TGCGCCAGCAGCTTGAGCGCGCAGACGAACACTGAAGCTTTCTTT. The chain uses TRBV5-1 and TRBJ1-1; D unresolved. Germline loops: CDR1 SGHRS, CDR2 YFSETQ. V shed 1 base and J shed 1 base, with 11 bases lying between them. The CDR3 runs to 15 residues.

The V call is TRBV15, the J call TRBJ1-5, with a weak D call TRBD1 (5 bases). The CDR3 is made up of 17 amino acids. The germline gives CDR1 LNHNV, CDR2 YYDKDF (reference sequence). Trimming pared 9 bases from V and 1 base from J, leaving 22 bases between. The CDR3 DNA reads TGTGCCACTAGAAGCGACAGACTCGGTGGCAGCAATCAGCCCCAGCATTTT. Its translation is CATRSDRLGGSNQPQHF.

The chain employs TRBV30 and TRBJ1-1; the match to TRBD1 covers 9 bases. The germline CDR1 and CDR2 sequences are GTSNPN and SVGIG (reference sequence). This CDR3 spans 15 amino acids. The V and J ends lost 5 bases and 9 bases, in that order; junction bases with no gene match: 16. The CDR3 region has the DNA TGTGCCTGGGGAGGATTAGGGACAGGGAAGTCCCAAGCTTTCTTT. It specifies CAWGGLGTGKSQAFF.

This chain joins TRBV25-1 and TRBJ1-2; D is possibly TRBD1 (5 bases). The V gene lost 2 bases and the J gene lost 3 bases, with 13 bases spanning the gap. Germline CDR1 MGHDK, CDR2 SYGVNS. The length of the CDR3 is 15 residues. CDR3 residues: CASSEAGGSDYGYTF. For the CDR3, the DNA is TGTGCCAGCAGTGAAGCCGGGGGAAGCGACTATGGCTACACCTTC.

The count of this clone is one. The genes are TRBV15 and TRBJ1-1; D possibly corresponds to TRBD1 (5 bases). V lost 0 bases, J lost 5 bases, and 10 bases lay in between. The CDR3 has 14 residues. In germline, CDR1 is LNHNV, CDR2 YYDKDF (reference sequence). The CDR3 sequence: CATSRDRVATEAFF. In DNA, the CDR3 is TGTGCCACCAGCAGAGACAGGGTGGCAACTGAAGCTTTCTTT.